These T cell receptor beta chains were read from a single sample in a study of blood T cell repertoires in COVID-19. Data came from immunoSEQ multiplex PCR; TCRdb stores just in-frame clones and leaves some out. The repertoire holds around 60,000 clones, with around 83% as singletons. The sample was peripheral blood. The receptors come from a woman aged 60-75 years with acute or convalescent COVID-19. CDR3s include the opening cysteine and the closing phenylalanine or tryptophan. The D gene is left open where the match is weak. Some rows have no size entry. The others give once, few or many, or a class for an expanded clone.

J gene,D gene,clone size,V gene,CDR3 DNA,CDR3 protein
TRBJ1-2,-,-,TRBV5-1,TGCGCCAGCAGCGAGACAGCTACTAACTATGGCTACACCTTC,CASSETATNYGYTF
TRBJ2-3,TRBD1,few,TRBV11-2,TGTGCCAGCAGCCTAGGCCCCGCACAGGGGGCAGATACGCAGTATTTT,CASSLGPAQGADTQYF
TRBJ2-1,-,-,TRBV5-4,TGTGCCAGCAGCTTAGCGGGTAGCTCCTACAATGAGCAGTTCTTC,CASSLAGSSYNEQFF
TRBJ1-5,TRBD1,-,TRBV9,TGTGCCAGCAGCGGGACAGGGGGCAATCAGCCCCAGCATTTT,CASSGTGGNQPQHF
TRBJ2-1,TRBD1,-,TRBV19,TGTGCCAGTAGTATAGAGTGGACAGGGTATGAGCAGTTCTTC,CASSIEWTGYEQFF
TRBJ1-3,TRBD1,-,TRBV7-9,TGTGCCAGCAGCTTGGGACAGGGAAACACCATATATTTT,CASSLGQGNTIYF
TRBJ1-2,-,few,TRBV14,TGTGCCAGCACCCTCGGACAGTCTAGAGCTTGGACCTTC,CASTLGQSRAWTF
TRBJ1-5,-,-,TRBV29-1,TGCAGCGCGGGTCCTCAGGGAGGTCAGCCCCAGCATTTT,CSAGPQGGQPQHF
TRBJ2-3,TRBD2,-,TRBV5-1,TGCGCCAGCAGCGTCCTTAGCGGGGGAGAGGGGGCGCAGTATTTT,CASSVLSGGEGAQYF
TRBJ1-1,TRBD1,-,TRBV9,TGTGCCAGCAGCGTTGAGGGGGCCAACACTGAAGCTTTCTTT,CASSVEGANTEAFF
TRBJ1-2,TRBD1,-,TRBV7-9,TGTGCCAGCAGCCCAGGGGGCCTCTGGGGCTACACCTTC,CASSPGGLWGYTF
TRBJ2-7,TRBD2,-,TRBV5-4,TGTGCCAGCAGCGGTAGCGGGGGGCCCCGCTACGAGCAGTACTTC,CASSGSGGPRYEQYF
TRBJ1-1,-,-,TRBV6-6,TGTGCCAGCAGCGTTCGACAACTCACTGAAGCTTTCTTT,CASSVRQLTEAFF
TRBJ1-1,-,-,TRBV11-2,TGTGCCAGCAGCTTTGCAGAGAACACTGAAGCTTTCTTT,CASSFAENTEAFF
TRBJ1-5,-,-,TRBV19,TGTGCCAGTAGTATTGGAGGGCGCAGAGGTCAGCCCCAGCATTTT,CASSIGGRRGQPQHF
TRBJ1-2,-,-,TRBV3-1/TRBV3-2,TGTGCCAGCAGCCAAGTGCGGGGTGGCTATGGCTACACCTTC,CASSQVRGGYGYTF
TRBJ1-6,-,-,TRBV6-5,TGTGCCAGCAGTTACCGCAGGGGTAGGAATTCACCCCTCCACTTT,CASSYRRGRNSPLHF
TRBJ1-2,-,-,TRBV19,TGTGCCAGTAGTATAGAAAAGGGGCCCTATGGCTACACCTTC,CASSIEKGPYGYTF
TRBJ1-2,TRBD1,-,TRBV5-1,TGCGCCAGCAGCCCCGGGACAGGGAGTGGTGGGTATGGCTACACCTTC,CASSPGTGSGGYGYTF
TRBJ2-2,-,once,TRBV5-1,TGCGCCAGCTTTAGGCAGGGGAACACCGGGGAGCTGTTTTTT,CASFRQGNTGELFF
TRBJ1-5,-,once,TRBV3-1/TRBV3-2,TGTGCCAGCAGCCCCGTCCTTTATAGCAATCAGCCCCAGCATTTT,CASSPVLYSNQPQHF
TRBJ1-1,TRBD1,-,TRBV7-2,TGTGCCAGCAGCCTCCACGGACAGGGCGCGTCAGCTTTCTTT,CASSLHGQGASAFF
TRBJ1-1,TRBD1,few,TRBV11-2,TGTGCCAGCAGCTCGCAAACAGGGGGCGAAGGTACTGAAGCTTTCTTT,CASSSQTGGEGTEAFF
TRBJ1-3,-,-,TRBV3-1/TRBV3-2,TGTGCCAGCAGCCAAGGCACGGACACCATATATTTT,CASSQGTDTIYF
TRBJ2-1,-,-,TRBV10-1,TGCGCCAGCAGTGAGTCTATAGGGGTCAATGAGCAGTTCTTC,CASSESIGVNEQFF
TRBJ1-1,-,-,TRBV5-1,TGCGCCAGCAGCCTTGATATCCGGGTGCAGAACACTGAAGCTTTCTTT,CASSLDIRVQNTEAFF
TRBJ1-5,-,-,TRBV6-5,TGTGCCACCCTCGGGGTAAATCAGCCCCAGCATTTT,CATLGVNQPQHF
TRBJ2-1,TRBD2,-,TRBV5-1,TGCGCCAGCAGCTTCACTAGCGGGGGGTACAATGAGCAGTTCTTC,CASSFTSGGYNEQFF
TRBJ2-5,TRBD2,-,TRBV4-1,TGCGCCAGCAGCCACGGGACTAGCGGGGGGGCCAGACGAGAGACCCAGTACTTC,CASSHGTSGGARRETQYF
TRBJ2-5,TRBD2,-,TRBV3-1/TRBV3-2,TGTGCCAGCAGCCCGCTCGGGACTAGCGGGACTCAAGAGACCCAGTACTTC,CASSPLGTSGTQETQYF
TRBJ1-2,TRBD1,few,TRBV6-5,TGTGCCAGCAAGAGGGGACAGGTGGGCTATGGCTACACCTTC,CASKRGQVGYGYTF
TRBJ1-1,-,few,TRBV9,TGTGCCAGCAGCGTAGTGGGGTCCGGGGGTTGGAACACTGAAGCTTTCTTT,CASSVVGSGGWNTEAFF
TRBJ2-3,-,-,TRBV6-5,TGTGCCAGCAGCCTACAGGGGACTAGCACAGATACGCAGTATTTT,CASSLQGTSTDTQYF
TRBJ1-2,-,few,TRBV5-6,TGTGCCAGCAGCTTTAAATATGGCTACACCTTC,CASSFKYGYTF
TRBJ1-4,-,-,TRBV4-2,TGTGCCAGCAGCCCCAGGGGAGCAACTAATGAAAAACTGTTTTTT,CASSPRGATNEKLFF
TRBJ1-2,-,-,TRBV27,TGTGCCAGCTCCCTTCAAGGGGCAACGTCCGGCTACACCTTC,CASSLQGATSGYTF
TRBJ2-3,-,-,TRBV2,TGTGCCAGCAGTGAAGCTAGAGCTTTGGGCACAGATACGCAGTATTTT,CASSEARALGTDTQYF
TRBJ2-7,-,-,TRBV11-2,TGTGCCAGCAGCTTAGCGGGGGTATTCGAGCAGTACTTC,CASSLAGVFEQYF
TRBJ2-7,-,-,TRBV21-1,TGTGCCAGCAGCAAAACGAGGACATCTTACGAGCAGTACTTC,CASSKTRTSYEQYF
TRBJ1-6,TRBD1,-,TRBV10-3,TGTGCCATCAGCGCCGCCGGGACAGGGCTCTCAAATTCACCCCTCCACTTT,CAISAAGTGLSNSPLHF
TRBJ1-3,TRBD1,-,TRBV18,TGTGCCAGCTCACCAACGGGACAGGGCGCGGGAAACACCATATATTTT,CASSPTGQGAGNTIYF
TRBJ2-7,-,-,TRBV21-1,TGTGCCAGCAGCAAAGCCGGTTGGTGTCGGGTAGCGGGGGGAGGCGAGCAGTACTTC,CASSKAGWCRVAGGGEQYF
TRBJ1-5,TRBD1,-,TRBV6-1,TGTGCCAGCAGTGAAAATCCCCCGACAGGGGGCGAGGGGCAGCCCCAGCATTTT,CASSENPPTGGEGQPQHF
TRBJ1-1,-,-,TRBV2,TGTGCCAGCAGTGTCAGAAGTCAAGCTTTCTTT,CASSVRSQAFF
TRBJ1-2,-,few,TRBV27,TGTGCCAGCAGTCCCCAGGGGTTCTATGGCTACACCTTC,CASSPQGFYGYTF
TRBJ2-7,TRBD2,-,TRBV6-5,TGTGCCAGCAGGATAGCGGGGGCGGCCTACGAGCAGTACTTC,CASRIAGAAYEQYF
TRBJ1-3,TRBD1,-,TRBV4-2,TGTGCCAGCAGCGAAGGGGCTACAGGGGTCGGAAACACCATATATTTT,CASSEGATGVGNTIYF
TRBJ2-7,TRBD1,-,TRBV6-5,TGTGCCAGCAGCTACAGTGGGACAGGGGTCTACGAGCAGTACTTC,CASSYSGTGVYEQYF
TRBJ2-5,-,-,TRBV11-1,TGTGCCAGCAGCTTAATGGGACTGCAAGAGACCCAGTACTTC,CASSLMGLQETQYF
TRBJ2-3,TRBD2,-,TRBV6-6,TGTGCCAGCTCTATGAGGCTAGCGGAAGATACGCAGTATTTT,CASSMRLAEDTQYF
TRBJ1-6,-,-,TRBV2,TGTGCCAGCGGACTGGGAACCTATAATTCACCCCTCCACTTT,CASGLGTYNSPLHF
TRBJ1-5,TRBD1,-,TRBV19,TGTGCCAGCCGACAGGGGGCGCAGCCCCAGCATTTT,CASRQGAQPQHF
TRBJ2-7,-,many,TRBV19,TGTGCCAGTAGTATGTGGTCCAGAGACGGGGCCTACGAGCAGTACTTC,CASSMWSRDGAYEQYF